The next 22 T cell receptor beta chains were all read from a single sample in a study of T-cell reconstitution after alpha-beta-depleted transplantation in children. Unique molecular identifiers were incorporated when the TCRbeta library was constructed. One entry per CDR3 protein, called by TCRdb with MiXCR from the PCR reads. The data show more than 400,000 distinct CDR3 sequences, 43% seen once. This specimen consisted of PBMCs, obtained before TCRalphabeta/CD19-depleted stem cell transplant. The receptor source for this set is a girl aged 2 to 9 with aplastic anemia, due to receive a stem cell transplant.

On this clonotype: A much larger clone lies one base from this, so it may be a read error. The rearrangement joins TRBV4-1 to TRBJ2-1; D unclear. CDR3 size: 15 residues. The germline CDR1 and CDR2 sequences are MGHRA and YSYEKL. Trimming removed 0 bases from V and 4 bases from J, with 10 bases in between. CDR3 amino acids: CASSQDLVRYNEQFF. The CDR3 bases are TGCGCCAGCAGCCAAGATCTTGTCAGGTACAATGAGCAGTTCTTC.

This clonotype was seen only a few times. The chain uses TRBV19 and TRBJ2-5; 10 nucleotides align to TRBD2. J was trimmed by 5 bases and V by 5 bases; bases with no gene match: 8. There are 15 residues in the CDR3. The germline gives CDR1 LNHDA, CDR2 SQIVND (reference sequence). The CDR3 DNA sequence: TGTGCCAGTAGTCTGACGGGACTAGCGATGGAGACCCAGTACTTC. This sequence encodes CASSLTGLAMETQYF.

The chain couples TRBV9 to TRBJ2-5, with 10 bases lining up with TRBD2. In germline, CDR1 is SGDLS, CDR2 YYNGEE. V trimming: 4 bases; J trimming: 3 bases; junction bases outside the gene matches: 6. This CDR3 is built from 15 residues. The CDR3 reads CASSLTSGREETQYF. As DNA, the CDR3 is TGTGCCAGCAGCCTAACCAGCGGGAGGGAAGAGACCCAGTACTTC.

The chain employs TRBV28 and TRBJ2-7; D possibly corresponds to TRBD2 (5 bases). The CDR3 covers 13 residues. V was clipped by 11 bases and J by 0 bases, with 14 bases between them. Germline CDR1 MDHEN, CDR2 SYDVKM. For the CDR3, the DNA is TGTGCCGTCCCGGGCGGGCCCTCCTACGAGCAGTACTTC. It yields the protein CAVPGGPSYEQYF.

The chain joins TRBV27 to TRBJ2-3; D not certain. This CDR3 is built from 13 residues. The germline V and J ends were trimmed by 2 bases and 7 bases, with 10 bases remaining between them. CDR1 and CDR2 (germline): MNHEY, SMNVEV (reference sequence). This CDR3 reads CASSLEGLNTQYF. As DNA, the CDR3 is TGTGCCAGCAGTTTAGAAGGGTTGAATACGCAGTATTTT.

The rearrangement links TRBV5-1 to TRBJ2-7, with 9 bases matching TRBD1. The CDR3 has 14 residues. From germline, CDR1 is SGHRS and CDR2 YFSETQ. V lost 4 bases and J lost 0; bases outside the gene matches: 2. CDR3 bases: TGCGCCAGCAGCGTGACAGGGGGCTCCTACGAGCAGTACTTC. Its protein product is CASSVTGGSYEQYF.

The chain couples TRBV20-1 to TRBJ2-1; no clear D. The V gene lost 7 bases and the J gene lost 2 bases, with 15 bases spanning the gap. The CDR3 covers 14 residues. CDR1 is DFQATT and CDR2 is SNEGSKA in the germline V gene (reference sequence). CDR3 sequence: CSGARRAAYNEQFF. The CDR3 DNA reads as TGCAGTGGGGCACGCCGAGCAGCCTACAATGAGCAGTTCTTC.

V is TRBV11-2 and J is TRBJ2-3, with a possible D match to TRBD2 (6 bases). The CDR3 length is 15 residues. V was trimmed by 5 bases and J by 7 bases, leaving 19 bases between them. The germline gives CDR1 SGHAT, CDR2 FQNNGV. DNA of the CDR3: TGTGCCAGCAGCGTCGACGGGGGAGCCGCAAATACGCAGTATTTT. Translated: CASSVDGGAANTQYF. Filled out from reference TRBV11-2 and TRBJ2-3, the complete variable domain reads EAGVAQSPRYKIIEKRQSVAFWCNPISGHATLYWYQQILGQGPKLLIQFQNNGVVDDSQLPKDRFSAERLKGVDSTLKIQPAKLEDSAVYLCASSVDGGAANTQYFGPGTRLTVL.

This clonotype was seen repeatedly, ten times or more. The chain uses TRBV5-1 and TRBJ1-1, with D unresolved. The CDR3 totals 13 residues. The germline V gene has CDR1 SGHRS and CDR2 YFSETQ. V lost 3 bases to trimming and J lost 0 bases, with 6 bases between them. CDR3 coding DNA: TGCGCCAGCAGCTCGTCATTGAACACTGAAGCTTTCTTT. It yields the protein CASSSSLNTEAFF.

Only a few counts were recorded for this clonotype. The chain couples TRBV5-4 to TRBJ2-2; 9 nucleotides match TRBD2. The CDR3 is made up of 20 amino acids. J lost 2 bases, V lost 2 bases, and 16 bases had no gene match. Germline V lookup: CDR1 SGHNT, CDR2 YYREEE (reference sequence). Here the CDR3 reads CASSLPGLPSGTSNTGELFF. CDR3 nucleotides: TGTGCCAGCAGCTTACCGGGTCTTCCCTCCGGGACTAGCAACACCGGGGAGCTGTTTTTT.

V gene TRBV9 combines with J gene TRBJ2-1; D is uncertain. The CDR3 has 13 residues. Looked up from germline, CDR1 is SGDLS and CDR2 is YYNGEE. V shed 0 bases and J shed 10 bases, with 11 bases lying between them. The CDR3 region is CASSVAGHREQFF. CDR3 in DNA: TGTGCCAGCAGCGTAGCCGGGCATAGGGAGCAGTTCTTC.

This chain links TRBV29-1 with TRBJ2-1, with 9 bases aligning to TRBD2. Trimming took 2 bases from V and 8 from J; bases not matched to a gene: 10. CDR1 and CDR2 (germline): SQVTM, ANQGSEA. The CDR3 is made up of 15 amino acids. This CDR3 reads CSVEMAGGPRDEQFF. The CDR3 coding sequence is TGCAGCGTTGAAATGGCGGGAGGGCCTAGGGATGAGCAGTTCTTC.

This clonotype was counted at least ten times. In DNA form, the CDR3 reads TGCGCCAGCAGCTTGGGTGTGGGGCAGGGAGGCAATCAGCCCCAGCATTTT. Encoded protein: CASSLGVGQGGNQPQHF. The chain has TRBV5-1 and TRBJ1-5, with D possibly being TRBD1 (5 bases). The ends were cut back, 0 bases at V and 2 bases at J, with 15 bases in the middle. There are 17 residues in the CDR3. The germline V gene has CDR1 SGHRS and CDR2 YFSETQ.

This clonotype occurred many times. This chain joins TRBV27 and TRBJ2-1, with TRBD2 matching 9 bases. Trimming removed 5 bases from V and 0 bases from J; junction bases left unmatched: 5. CDR1 MNHEY and CDR2 SMNVEV come from the germline V gene (reference sequence). The CDR3 consists of 16 residues. The CDR3 loop is CASSGFSGSSYNEQFF. CDR3 sequence (DNA): TGTGCCAGCAGTGGATTTAGCGGGAGCTCCTACAATGAGCAGTTCTTC.

This clonotype has at least ten counts. This chain connects TRBV12-3 or TRBV12-4 to TRBJ2-7; 8 bases match TRBD2. V was pared by 3 bases and J by 3 bases, with 10 bases of the junction left unmatched. This CDR3 region has 16 residues. CDR3 DNA sequence: TGTGCCAGCAGTTTCCCCGGGGGGGAGGACCTCTACGAGCAGTACTTC. Protein sequence: CASSFPGGEDLYEQYF.

To note about this clonotype: A much larger clone lies a single base off, so this may be a read error. This chain joins TRBV7-9 and TRBJ2-7; a weak D match, TRBD2 (5 bases). Germline CDR1 is SEHNR and CDR2 is FQNEAQ (reference sequence). V was shortened by 5 bases and J by 7 bases, with 15 bases between the two germline ends. The CDR3 contains 13 residues. CDR3 nucleotide sequence: TGTGCCAGCAGCCATAGTCTTACGGGGGAGCAGTACTTC. The encoded protein is CASSHSLTGEQYF.

This clonotype was seen repeatedly, ten times or more. V is TRBV12-3 or TRBV12-4 and J is TRBJ2-1, with 7 bases matching TRBD2. There are 15 residues in the CDR3. The V and J ends lost 6 bases and 4 bases, in that order; junction bases with no gene match: 9. CDR3 bases: TGTGCCAGCAGCCCGAGCGGGAAGTCGTACAATGAGCAGTTCTTC. Translated, it gives CASSPSGKSYNEQFF.

The rearrangement links TRBV11-2 to TRBJ2-3, with D possibly being TRBD1 or TRBD2 (6 bases each). The germline V gene has CDR1 SGHAT and CDR2 FQNNGV. V gave up 4 bases and J gave up 2 bases, with 22 bases separating them. There are 18 residues in the CDR3. The CDR3 coding sequence is TGTGCCAGCAGCTACCTTGGGCGGGACAAAGAGGACACAGATACGCAGTATTTT. Translating it yields CASSYLGRDKEDTDTQYF.

This chain uses TRBV29-1 with TRBJ2-3; D could derive from TRBD1 or TRBD2 (6 bases each). Per the germline V gene, CDR1 is SQVTM and CDR2 is ANQGSEA. The CDR3 has 14 amino acids. V shed 1 base and J shed 5 bases, with 13 bases lying between them. CDR3 DNA sequence: TGCAGCGTTGAAGCAGAGGGGGGAGAAGATACGCAGTATTTT. This codes for CSVEAEGGEDTQYF.

V and J are TRBV20-1 and TRBJ2-5; 10 bases are a match to TRBD2. Germline CDR1 reads DFQATT; CDR2 reads SNEGSKA (reference sequence). This CDR3 has 11 residues. The V and J ends lost 7 bases and 5 bases, in that order; junction bases with no gene match: 1. CDR3 in amino acids: CSELAGETQYF. Here the CDR3 DNA reads TGCAGTGAACTAGCGGGGGAGACCCAGTACTTC.

To note about this clonotype: One base away lies a much larger clone, so this may be a sequencing read error. The CDR3 is CASGFTPQETQYF. For the CDR3, the DNA is TGTGCCAGCGGCTTTACCCCGCAAGAGACCCAGTACTTC. The chain joins TRBV5-6 to TRBJ2-5; no definite D call. Germline V gene sequence: CDR1 SGHDT, CDR2 YYEEEE. CDR3 length equals 13 residues.

This clonotype was counted ten times or more. CDR3 sequence reads: CASSLAPGTYEQYF. In DNA, the CDR3 is TGCGCCAGCAGCTTGGCCCCGGGCACCTACGAGCAGTACTTC. The rearrangement uses TRBV5-1 and TRBJ2-7; D unresolved. Germline V gene sequence: CDR1 SGHRS, CDR2 YFSETQ. CDR3 length: 14 amino acids. Trimming shortened V by 0 bases and J by 2 bases, and 9 bases separated the two germline ends.